This T cell receptor beta chain was retrieved from a study of cytomegalovirus exposure and HLA in healthy donors. With regard to this clone: The antigen remains unidentified.

Amplification used 60 Vbeta primers and 13 Jbeta primers. The data were produced by immunoSEQ multiplex PCR, yet TCRdb's version contains in-frame clones alone and is incomplete. Of about 190,000 clones listed, approximately 88% are singletons. General study results and limits: Earlier analysis yielded a pattern in which most TCR beta V segments were productive about 90% or about 30% of the time. Most TCR sequences proved rare, with some public TCRs found in many donors. Under in vitro conditions, a few CMV-associated chains were confirmed as specific for CMV antigens.

Sample: PBMCs. The TCR comes from a boy aged 5-17 years in good health and CMV-seronegative.

The CDR3 bases are TGCAGCGTTGAAGGGGGAAGGGGACGGGGGGCAGCCGAGCAGTACTTC. Amino acid sequence: CSVEGGRGRGAAEQYF. J is TRBJ2-7 and V is TRBV29-1, with a weak D call TRBD2 (7 bases). Germline lookup yields CDR1 SQVTM and CDR2 ANQGSEA. CDR3 length: 16 amino acids. With 1 base removed from V and 6 bases from J, the gap between germline ends came to 22 bases.